This T cell receptor (beta chain) was identified in a study of shared clonotypes between healthy human individuals. Selected positively for CCR7 and CD45RO-negative, naive CD8 cells excluded terminally differentiated effector memory CD45RA+ cells. Method: immunoSEQ multiplex PCR; TCRdb's copy keeps in-frame clones and lacks some. There are 1.5 million to 2.5 million clones in the sample; just under 95% occur only once, and less than 1.5% lies in the top ten. The germline V and J ends were trimmed by 6 bases and 0 bases, with 14 bases remaining between them. Germline CDR1 reads SGHTA; CDR2 reads FQGNSA. The CDR3 covers 15 residues.

Material for sequencing was naive CD8+ T cells sorted from blood. The receptor comes from a man aged 18 to 30 in good health. The chain joins TRBV7-2 to TRBJ1-1, with unresolved D. The CDR3 region is CASSFPMGMNTEAFF. The CDR3 DNA sequence: TGTGCCAGCAGTTTCCCCATGGGGATGAACACTGAAGCTTTCTTT. Complete variable domain (other parts from reference TRBV7-2 and TRBJ1-1): GAGVSQSPSNKVTEKGKDVELRCDPISGHTALYWYRQSLGQGLEFLIYFQGNSAPDKSGLPSDRFSAERTGGSVSTLTIQRTQQEDSAVYLCASSFPMGMNTEAFFGQGTRLTVV.